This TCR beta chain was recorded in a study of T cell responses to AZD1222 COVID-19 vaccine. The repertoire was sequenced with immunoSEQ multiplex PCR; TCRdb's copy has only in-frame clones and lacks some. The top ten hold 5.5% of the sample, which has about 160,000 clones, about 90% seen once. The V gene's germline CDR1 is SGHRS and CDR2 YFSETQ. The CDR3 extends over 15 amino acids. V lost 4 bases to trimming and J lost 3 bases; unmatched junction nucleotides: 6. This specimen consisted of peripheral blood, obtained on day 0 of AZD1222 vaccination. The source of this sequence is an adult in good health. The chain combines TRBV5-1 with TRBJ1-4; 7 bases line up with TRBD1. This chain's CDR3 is CASSETGIPNEKLFF. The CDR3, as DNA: TGCGCCAGCAGCGAGACAGGGATACCTAATGAAAAACTGTTTTTT.